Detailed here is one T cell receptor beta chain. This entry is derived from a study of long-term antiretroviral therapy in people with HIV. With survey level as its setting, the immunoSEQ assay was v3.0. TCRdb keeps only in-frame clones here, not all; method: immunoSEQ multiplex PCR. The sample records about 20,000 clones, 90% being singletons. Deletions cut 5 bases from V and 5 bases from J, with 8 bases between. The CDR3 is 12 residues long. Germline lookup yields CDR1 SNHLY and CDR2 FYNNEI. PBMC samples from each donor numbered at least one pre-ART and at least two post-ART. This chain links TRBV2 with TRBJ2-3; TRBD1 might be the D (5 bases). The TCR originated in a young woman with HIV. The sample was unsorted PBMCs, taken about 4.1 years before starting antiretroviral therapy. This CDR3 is CASSFQGDTQYF. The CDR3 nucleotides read TGTGCCAGCAGTTTCCAGGGAGATACGCAGTATTTT.